A selection of T cell receptor beta chains follows, all from one sample in a study of T cell clonotyping in hematopoietic cell transplantation. TCRdb's copy holds only in-frame clones and misses some; the assay was immunoSEQ multiplex PCR. The sample has about 6,800 clones; 98% are singletons. The input for sequencing was PBMCs, taken 30 days after allogeneic stem cell transplant. These receptors came from a male patient between 60 and 69 years old who had an allogeneic stem cell transplant from a related donor, so the T cells may come from the graft donor. Some clones in this sample may be carry-over from other donors' samples. CDR3s include the opening cysteine and the closing phenylalanine or tryptophan.

TRBV11-2	TRBJ1-2	CASSLRSLYGYTF
TRBV5-1	TRBJ2-2	CASSPGGGGRDTGELFF
TRBV4-2	TRBJ1-2	CASSQDRDTTNYGYTF
TRBV30	TRBJ1-4	CAWSYRDRDAEKLFF
TRBV30	TRBJ1-1	CACQSIGETEAFF
TRBV9	TRBJ1-1	CASSGGLMNTEAFF
TRBV18	TRBJ1-1	CASSPPLNTEAFF
TRBV7-2	TRBJ1-3	CASSLNQENTIYF
TRBV7-2	TRBJ2-7	CASSSQGLSYEQYF
TRBV5-6	TRBJ2-7	CASSLAGDRSYEQYF
TRBV29-1	TRBJ2-3	CSARQGSISTDTQYF
TRBV7-9	TRBJ1-5	CASSFGGINQPQHF
TRBV5-4	TRBJ2-7	CASSLGKGFSEQYF
TRBV2	TRBJ1-2	CASSEGRGTYGYTF
TRBV19	TRBJ1-2	CASSIDSTGTTF
TRBV10-3	TRBJ1-2	CAISQGGYPGYTF
TRBV2	TRBJ1-1	CASREYRNTEAFF
TRBV25-1	TRBJ1-4	CASSEYSDRGGEGEKLFF
TRBV2	TRBJ1-3	CASRSQVSGNTIYF
TRBV5-6	TRBJ1-5	CASSLLTETHSNQPQHF
TRBV19	TRBJ1-3	CASTPPRSRTGNTIYF
TRBV6-5	TRBJ2-7	CASRVKGSYEQYF
TRBV27	TRBJ1-5	CASSLWGRTDQPQHF
TRBV9	TRBJ1-2	CASSVFAGTFYGYTF
TRBV6-1	TRBJ1-6	CASSGTGGYYNSPLHF
TRBV11-2	TRBJ1-1	CASSLGQGTEAFF